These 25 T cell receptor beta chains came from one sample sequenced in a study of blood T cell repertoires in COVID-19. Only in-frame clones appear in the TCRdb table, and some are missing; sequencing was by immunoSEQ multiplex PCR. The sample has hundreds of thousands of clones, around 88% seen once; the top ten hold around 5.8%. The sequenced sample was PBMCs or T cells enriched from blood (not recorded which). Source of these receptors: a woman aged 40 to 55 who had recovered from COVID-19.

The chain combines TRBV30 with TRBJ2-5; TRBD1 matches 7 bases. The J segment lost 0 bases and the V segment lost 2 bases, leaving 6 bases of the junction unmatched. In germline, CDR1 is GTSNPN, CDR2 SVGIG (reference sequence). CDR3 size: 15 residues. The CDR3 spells CAWSPAGGNQETQYF. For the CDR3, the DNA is TGTGCCTGGAGTCCCGCAGGGGGAAACCAAGAGACCCAGTACTTC.

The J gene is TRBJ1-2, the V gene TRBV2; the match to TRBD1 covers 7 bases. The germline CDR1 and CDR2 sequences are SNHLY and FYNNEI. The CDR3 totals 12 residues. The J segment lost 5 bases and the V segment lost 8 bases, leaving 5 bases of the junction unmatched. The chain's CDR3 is CASGMTGYGYTF. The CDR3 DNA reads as TGTGCCAGCGGCATGACAGGGTATGGCTACACCTTC.

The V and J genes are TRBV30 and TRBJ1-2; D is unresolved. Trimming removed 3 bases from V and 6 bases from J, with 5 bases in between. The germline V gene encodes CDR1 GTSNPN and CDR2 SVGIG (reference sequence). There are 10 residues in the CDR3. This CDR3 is CAWRRDGYTF. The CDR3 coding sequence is TGTGCCTGGAGACGCGATGGCTACACCTTC.

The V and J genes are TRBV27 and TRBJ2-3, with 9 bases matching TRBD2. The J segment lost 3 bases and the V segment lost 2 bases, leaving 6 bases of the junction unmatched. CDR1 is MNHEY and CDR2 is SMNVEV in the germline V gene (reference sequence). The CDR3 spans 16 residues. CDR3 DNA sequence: TGTGCCAGCAGTTTACGGGCGGGAGGGCGGACAGATACGCAGTATTTT. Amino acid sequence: CASSLRAGGRTDTQYF.

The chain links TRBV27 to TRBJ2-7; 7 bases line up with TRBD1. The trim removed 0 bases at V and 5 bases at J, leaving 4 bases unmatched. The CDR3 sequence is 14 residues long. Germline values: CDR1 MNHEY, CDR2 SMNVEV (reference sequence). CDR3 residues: CASSLSGTAHEQYF. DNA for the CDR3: TGTGCCAGCAGTTTATCGGGGACAGCCCACGAGCAGTACTTC.

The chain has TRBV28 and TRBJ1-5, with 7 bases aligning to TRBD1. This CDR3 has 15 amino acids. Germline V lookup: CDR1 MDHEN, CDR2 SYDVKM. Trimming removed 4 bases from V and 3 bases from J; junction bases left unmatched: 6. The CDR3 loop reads CASSSSTGFNQPQHF. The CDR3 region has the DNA TGTGCCAGCAGTTCCTCGACAGGGTTCAATCAGCCCCAGCATTTT.

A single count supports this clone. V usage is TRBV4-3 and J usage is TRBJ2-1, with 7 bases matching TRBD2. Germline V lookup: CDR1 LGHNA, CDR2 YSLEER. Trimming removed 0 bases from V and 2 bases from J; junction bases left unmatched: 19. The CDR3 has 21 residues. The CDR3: CASSQDPPTGSNRGAYNEQFF. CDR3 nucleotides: TGCGCCAGCAGCCAAGATCCCCCCACGGGATCTAACCGGGGGGCCTACAATGAGCAGTTCTTC.

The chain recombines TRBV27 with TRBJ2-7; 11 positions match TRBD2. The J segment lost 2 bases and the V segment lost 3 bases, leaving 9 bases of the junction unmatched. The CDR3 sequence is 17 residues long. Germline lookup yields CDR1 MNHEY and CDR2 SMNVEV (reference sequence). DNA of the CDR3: TGTGCCAGCAGTTTCTACCCCCTAGCGGGAGGAGCCTACGAGCAGTACTTC. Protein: CASSFYPLAGGAYEQYF.

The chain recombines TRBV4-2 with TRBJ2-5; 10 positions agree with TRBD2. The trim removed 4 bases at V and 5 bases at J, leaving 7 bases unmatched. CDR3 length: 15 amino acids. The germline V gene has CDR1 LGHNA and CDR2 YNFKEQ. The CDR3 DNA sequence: TGTGCCAGCAGCCCAAATAGCGGGAGGAGTGAGACCCAGTACTTC. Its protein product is CASSPNSGRSETQYF.

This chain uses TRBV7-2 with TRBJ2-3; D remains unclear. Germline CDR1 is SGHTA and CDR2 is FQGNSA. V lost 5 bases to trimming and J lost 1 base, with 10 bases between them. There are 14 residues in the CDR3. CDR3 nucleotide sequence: TGTGCCAGCAGCCCCGACTGGGGCACAGATACGCAGTATTTT. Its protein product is CASSPDWGTDTQYF.

CDR3 bases: TGTGCCAGCAAGACAGAATACGAGCAGTACTTC. This encodes CASKTEYEQYF. This sequence joins TRBV2 and TRBJ2-7, with D perhaps matching TRBD1 (5 bases). The CDR3 has 11 residues. Germline values: CDR1 SNHLY, CDR2 FYNNEI. V was clipped by 7 bases and J by 4 bases, with 8 bases between them.

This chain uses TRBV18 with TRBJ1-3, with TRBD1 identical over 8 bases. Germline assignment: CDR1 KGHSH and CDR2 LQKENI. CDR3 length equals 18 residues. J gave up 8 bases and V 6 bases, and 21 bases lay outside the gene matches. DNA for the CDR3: TGTGCCAGCTCGCCTAGGGATGGAGGATCACAGGGGGGCCACACCATATATTTT. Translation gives CASSPRDGGSQGGHTIYF. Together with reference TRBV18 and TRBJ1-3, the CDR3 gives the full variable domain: NAGVMQNPRHLVRRRGQEARLRCSPMKGHSHVYWYRQLPEEGLKFMVYLQKENIIDESGMPKERFSAEFPKEGPSILRIQQVVRGDSAAYFCASSPRDGGSQGGHTIYFGEGSWLTVV.

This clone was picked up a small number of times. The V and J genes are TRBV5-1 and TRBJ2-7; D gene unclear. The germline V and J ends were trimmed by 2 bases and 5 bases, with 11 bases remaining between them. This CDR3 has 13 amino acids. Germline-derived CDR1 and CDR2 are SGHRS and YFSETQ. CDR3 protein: CASSLMGPNEQYF. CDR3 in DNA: TGCGCCAGCAGCTTAATGGGCCCCAACGAGCAGTACTTC.

For the CDR3, the DNA is TGTGCCAGCAGCGTGCCAGGAGGAGGATTCTCTGGGGCCAACGTCCTGACTTTC. Residues: CASSVPGGGFSGANVLTF. The rearrangement links TRBV21-1 to TRBJ2-6; the table's D call, TRBD2, was not checked against the DNA. TRBV21-1 has pseudogene status. The CDR3 has 18 amino acids.

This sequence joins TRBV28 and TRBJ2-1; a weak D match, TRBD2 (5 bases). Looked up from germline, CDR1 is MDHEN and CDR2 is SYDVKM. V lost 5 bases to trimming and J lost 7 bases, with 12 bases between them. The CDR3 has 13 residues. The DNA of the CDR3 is TGTGCCAGCAGTCCGGACTTGTTAAATGAGCAGTTCTTC. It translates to CASSPDLLNEQFF.

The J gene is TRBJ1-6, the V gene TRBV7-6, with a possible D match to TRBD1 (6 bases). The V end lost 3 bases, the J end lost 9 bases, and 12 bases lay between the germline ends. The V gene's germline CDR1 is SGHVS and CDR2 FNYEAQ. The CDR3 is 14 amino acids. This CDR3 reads CASSLGGAGSPLHF. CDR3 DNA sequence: TGTGCCAGCAGCTTGGGGGGGGCTGGTTCACCCCTCCACTTT.

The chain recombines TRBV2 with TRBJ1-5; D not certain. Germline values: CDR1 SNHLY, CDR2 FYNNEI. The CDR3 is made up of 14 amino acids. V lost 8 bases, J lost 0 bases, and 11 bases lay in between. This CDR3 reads CASCGPNSNQPQHF. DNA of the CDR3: TGTGCCAGCTGTGGGCCGAATAGCAATCAGCCCCAGCATTTT.

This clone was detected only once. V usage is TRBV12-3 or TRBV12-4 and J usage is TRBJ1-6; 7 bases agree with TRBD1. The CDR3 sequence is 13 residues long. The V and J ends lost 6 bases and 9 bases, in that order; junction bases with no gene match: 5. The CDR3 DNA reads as TGTGCCAGCAGCGAGTACAGGGGTTCACCCCTCCACTTT. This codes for CASSEYRGSPLHF.

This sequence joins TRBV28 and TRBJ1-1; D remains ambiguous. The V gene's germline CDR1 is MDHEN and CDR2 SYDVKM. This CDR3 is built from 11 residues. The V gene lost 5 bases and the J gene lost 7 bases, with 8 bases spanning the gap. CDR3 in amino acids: CASSLAFEAFF. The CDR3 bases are TGTGCCAGCAGTCTAGCTTTTGAAGCTTTCTTT.

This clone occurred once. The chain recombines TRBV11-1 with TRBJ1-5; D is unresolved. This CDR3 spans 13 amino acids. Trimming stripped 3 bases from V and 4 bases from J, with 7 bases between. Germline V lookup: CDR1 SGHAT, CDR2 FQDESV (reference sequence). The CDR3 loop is CASSLQENQPQHF. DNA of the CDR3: TGTGCCAGCAGCTTGCAGGAAAATCAGCCCCAGCATTTT.

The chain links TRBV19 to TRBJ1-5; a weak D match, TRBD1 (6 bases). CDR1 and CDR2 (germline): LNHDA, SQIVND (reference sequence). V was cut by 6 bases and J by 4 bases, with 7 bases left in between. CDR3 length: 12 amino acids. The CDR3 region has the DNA TGTGCCAGTAGCCAGGGGAATCAGCCCCAGCATTTT. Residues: CASSQGNQPQHF.

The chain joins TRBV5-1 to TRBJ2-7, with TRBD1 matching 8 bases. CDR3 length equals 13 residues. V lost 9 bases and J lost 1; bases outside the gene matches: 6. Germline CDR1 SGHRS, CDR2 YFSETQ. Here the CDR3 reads CATRDRPSYEQYF. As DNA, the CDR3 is TGCGCCACCAGGGACAGGCCGTCCTACGAGCAGTACTTC.

CDR3 DNA sequence: TGTGCCAGCAGCTTACAGGGGGCGCCTGGCTACACCTTC. This translates into CASSLQGAPGYTF. The V gene is TRBV7-2, the J gene TRBJ1-2, with 8 bases that match TRBD1. With 2 bases clipped from V and 7 bases from J, the junction kept 3 bases outside the gene matches. There are 13 residues in the CDR3. Germline V lookup: CDR1 SGHTA, CDR2 FQGNSA.

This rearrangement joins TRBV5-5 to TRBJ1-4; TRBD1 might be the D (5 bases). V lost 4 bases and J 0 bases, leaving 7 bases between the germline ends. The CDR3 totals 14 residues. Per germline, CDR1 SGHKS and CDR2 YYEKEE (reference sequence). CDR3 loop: CASSTTATNEKLFF. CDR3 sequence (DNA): TGTGCCAGCAGCACGACAGCAACTAATGAAAAACTGTTTTTT.

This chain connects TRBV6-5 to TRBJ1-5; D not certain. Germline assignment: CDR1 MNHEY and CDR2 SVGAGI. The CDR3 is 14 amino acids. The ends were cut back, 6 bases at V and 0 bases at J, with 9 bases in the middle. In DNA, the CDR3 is TGTGCCAGCAGCTTGTTATCTAGCAATCAGCCCCAGCATTTT. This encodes CASSLLSSNQPQHF.